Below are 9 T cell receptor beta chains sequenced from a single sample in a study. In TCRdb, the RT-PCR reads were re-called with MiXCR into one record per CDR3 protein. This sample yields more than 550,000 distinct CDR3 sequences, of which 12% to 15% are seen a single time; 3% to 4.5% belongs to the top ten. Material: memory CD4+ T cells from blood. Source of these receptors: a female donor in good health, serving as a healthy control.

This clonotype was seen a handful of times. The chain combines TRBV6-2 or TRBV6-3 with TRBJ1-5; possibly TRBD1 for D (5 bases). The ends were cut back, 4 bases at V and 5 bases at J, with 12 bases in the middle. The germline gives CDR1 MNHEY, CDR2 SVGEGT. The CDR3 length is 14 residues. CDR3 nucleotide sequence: TGTGCCAGCAGTTCGAGGGGTGCCCATCAGCCCCAGCATTTT. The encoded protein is CASSSRGAHQPQHF.

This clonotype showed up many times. The DNA of the CDR3 is TGTGCCATCAGCGCCGGGACAGGGGTAGGCTACACCTTC. Its protein is CAISAGTGVGYTF. This chain links TRBV10-3 with TRBJ1-2, with 10 nucleotides matching TRBD1. The CDR3 length is 13 residues. CDR1 is ENHRY, CDR2 SYGVKD, per germline. The junction had 6 bases not matched to a gene; V was cut back by 6 bases and J by 8 bases.

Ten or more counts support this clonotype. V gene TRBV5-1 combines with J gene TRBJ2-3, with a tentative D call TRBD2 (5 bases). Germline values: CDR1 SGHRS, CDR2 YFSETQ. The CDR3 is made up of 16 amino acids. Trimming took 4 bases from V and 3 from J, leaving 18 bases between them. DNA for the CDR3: TGCGCCAGCAGCCCAGGACTCAATACCGGGACAGATACGCAGTATTTT. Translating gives CASSPGLNTGTDTQYF.

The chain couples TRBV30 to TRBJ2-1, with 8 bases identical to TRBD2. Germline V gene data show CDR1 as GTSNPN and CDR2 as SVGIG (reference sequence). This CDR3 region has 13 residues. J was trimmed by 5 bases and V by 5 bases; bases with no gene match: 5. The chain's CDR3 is CAWGGTRHNEQFF. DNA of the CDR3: TGTGCCTGGGGGGGGACTAGGCACAATGAGCAGTTCTTC. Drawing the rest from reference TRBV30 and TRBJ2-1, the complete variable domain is SQTIHQWPATLVQPVGSPLSLECTVEGTSNPNLYWYRQAAGRGLQLLFYSVGIGQISSEVPQNLSASRPQDRQFILSSKKLLLSDSGFYLCAWGGTRHNEQFFGPGTRLTVL.

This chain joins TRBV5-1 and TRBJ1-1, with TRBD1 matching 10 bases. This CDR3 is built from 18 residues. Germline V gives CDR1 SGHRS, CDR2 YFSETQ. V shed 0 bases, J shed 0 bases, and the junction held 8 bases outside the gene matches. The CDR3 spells CASSLAGTGVGMNTEAFF. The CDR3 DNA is TGCGCCAGCAGCTTGGCGGGGACAGGGGTAGGGATGAACACTGAAGCTTTCTTT.

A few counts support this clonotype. CDR3 bases: TGCAGTGCTAGAGAGTGGGATCAGCCCCAGCATTTT. This sequence encodes CSAREWDQPQHF. The chain is built from TRBV20-1 and TRBJ1-5; D ambiguous. In germline, CDR1 is DFQATT, CDR2 SNEGSKA (reference sequence). With 0 bases removed from V and 5 bases from J, the gap between germline ends came to 5 bases. The CDR3 totals 12 residues.

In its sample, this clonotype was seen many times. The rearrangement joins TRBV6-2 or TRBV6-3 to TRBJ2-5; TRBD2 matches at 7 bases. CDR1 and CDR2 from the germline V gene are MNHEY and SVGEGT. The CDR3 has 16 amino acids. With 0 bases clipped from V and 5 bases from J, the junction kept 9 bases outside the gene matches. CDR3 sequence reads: CASSYSGGGRTETQYF. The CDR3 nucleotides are TGTGCCAGCAGTTACTCGGGTGGCGGGAGAACGGAGACCCAGTACTTC.

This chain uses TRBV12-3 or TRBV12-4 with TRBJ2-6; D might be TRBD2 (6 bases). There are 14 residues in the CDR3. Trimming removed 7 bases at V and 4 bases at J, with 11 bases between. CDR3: CASTRDFGANVLTF. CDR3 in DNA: TGTGCCAGCACCCGGGACTTCGGGGCCAACGTCCTGACTTTC.

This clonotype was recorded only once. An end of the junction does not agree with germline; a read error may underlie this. DNA for the CDR3: TGTGCCAGCGGCTTAGCCGAGACCCAGTACTTC. Amino acids: CASGLAETQYF. This chain uses TRBV5-6 with TRBJ2-5; no reliable D call. This CDR3 is built from 11 residues. In germline, CDR1 is SGHDT, CDR2 YYEEEE. Variable domain in full (rest from reference TRBV5-6 and TRBJ2-5): DAGVTQSPTHLIKTRGQQVTLRCSPKSGHDTVSWYQQALGQGPQFIFQYYEEEERQRGNFPDRFSGHQFPNYSSELNVNALLLGDSALYLCASGLAETQYFGPGTRLLVL.